Presented here are 12 T cell receptor beta chains from one specimen sequenced in a study of T cell repertoires in cytomegalovirus infection. TCRdb used MiXCR to reprocess the reads, holding one entry per CDR3 protein. The table has approximately 180,000 distinct CDR3 sequences, about a tenth seen once. The sequenced sample consisted of PBMCs. Receptor source: a human donor in good health (CMV status not recorded). Some clones in this sample may be carry-over from other donors' samples.

CDR3 residues: CAISGGLSSYEQYF. The CDR3 bases are TGTGCCATCTCAGGGGGACTGAGCTCCTACGAGCAGTACTTC. The chain employs TRBV10-3 and TRBJ2-7; tentatively, D is TRBD1 (7 bases). This CDR3 has 14 residues. The germline gives CDR1 ENHRY, CDR2 SYGVKD. V was trimmed by 8 bases and J by 0 bases, leaving 14 bases between them.

This clonotype showed up just a few times. This chain connects TRBV20-1 to TRBJ2-7; D is uncertain. This CDR3 region has 12 residues. Germline CDR1 and CDR2: DFQATT and SNEGSKA (reference sequence). With 3 bases removed from V and 7 bases from J, the gap between germline ends came to 13 bases. In nucleotides, the CDR3 is TGCAGTGCTAGTGGGAAAAGTCGGGAGCAGTACTTC. Protein: CSASGKSREQYF.

This clonotype was seen repeatedly, ten times or more. This chain uses TRBV7-2 with TRBJ1-5; D gene uncertain. This CDR3 comprises 13 residues. Looked up from germline, CDR1 is SGHTA and CDR2 is FQGNSA. Trimming took 1 base from V and 3 from J, leaving 4 bases between them. CDR3: CASSLVTNQPQHF. The CDR3, as DNA: TGTGCCAGCAGCTTAGTGACCAATCAGCCCCAGCATTTT.

This clonotype was recorded many times. This rearrangement joins TRBV7-2 to TRBJ2-3; D gene ambiguous. Per the germline V gene, CDR1 is SGHTA and CDR2 is FQGNSA. The CDR3 spans 24 residues. Trimming shortened V by 4 bases and J by 1 base, and 39 bases separated the two germline ends. CDR3 sequence: CASSSPTTPAPSPGPPWGTDTQYF. The CDR3 nucleotides read TGTGCCAGCAGCTCCCCAACCACGCCTGCCCCCTCGCCCGGACCACCCTGGGGCACAGATACGCAGTATTTT.

This clonotype appeared a few times. V and J are TRBV5-4 and TRBJ1-2; D gene unclear. Germline CDR1 is SGHNT and CDR2 is YYREEE (reference sequence). This CDR3 is 13 amino acids long. V was shortened by 4 bases and J by 7 bases, with 14 bases between the two germline ends. Written as DNA, the CDR3 is TGTGCCAGCAGCCTTGGATCGTCTGGTGGCTACACCTTC. It translates to CASSLGSSGGYTF.

This clonotype was picked up many times. The chain has TRBV7-2 and TRBJ2-7; 10 positions agree with TRBD2. Per germline, CDR1 SGHTA and CDR2 FQGNSA. This CDR3 contains 15 residues. V shed 5 bases, J shed 3 bases, and the junction held 7 bases outside the gene matches. The CDR3 coding sequence is TGTGCCAGCAGCGCGAGCGGGAGGGGTCGCTACGAGCAGTACTTC. It is translated as CASSASGRGRYEQYF.

There are a few counts of this clonotype. J is TRBJ2-1 and V is TRBV14; D is unclear. V lost 1 base and J lost 5, with 6 bases in between. Germline loops: CDR1 SGHDN, CDR2 FVKESK. The CDR3 runs to 13 residues. CDR3 nucleotide sequence: TGTGCCAGCAGCCAAGTACTACACAATGAGCAGTTCTTC. It yields the protein CASSQVLHNEQFF.

This clonotype has ten or more counts. The chain uses TRBV7-6 and TRBJ1-3; no firm D call. The CDR3 has 15 residues. Germline loops: CDR1 SGHVS, CDR2 FNYEAQ. V was pared by 1 base and J by 1 base, with 8 bases between. Here the CDR3 DNA reads TGTGCCAGCAGCTTAGACCTTCGGTCTGGAAACACCATATATTTT. Amino acid sequence: CASSLDLRSGNTIYF.

This clonotype was observed a handful of times. The chain has TRBV29-1 and TRBJ2-7; possibly TRBD1 for D (5 bases). Trimming removed 5 bases from V and 0 bases from J, with 14 bases in between. The length of the CDR3 is 14 residues. Germline loops: CDR1 SQVTM, CDR2 ANQGSEA. This chain's CDR3 is CSVSQATNSYEQYF. The CDR3 DNA reads as TGCAGCGTTTCACAGGCTACCAACTCCTACGAGCAGTACTTC.

This clonotype has ten or more counts. The chain combines TRBV7-2 with TRBJ2-3, with D hard to call. Germline-derived CDR1 and CDR2 are SGHTA and FQGNSA. CDR3 length equals 13 residues. Trimming took off 5 bases at V and 2 bases at J, with 8 bases between the two ends. CDR3 sequence: CASSTPPTDTQYF. The CDR3 DNA reads TGTGCCAGCAGCACCCCCCCCACAGATACGCAGTATTTT.

As concerns this clonotype: One end of the junction fails to match germline, which may point to a read error. The genes are TRBV6-6 and TRBJ2-3; TRBD2 might be the D (5 bases). The CDR3 runs 13 residues. Germline CDR1 MNHNY, CDR2 SVGAGI (reference sequence). CDR3: CAAGALFTDTQYF. CDR3 coding DNA: TGCGCGGCGGGTGCTCTTTTCACAGATACGCAGTATTTT.

CDR3 protein: CASSIGYSATYEQYF. In DNA form, the CDR3 reads TGTGCCAGTAGTATAGGCTACTCCGCCACCTACGAGCAGTACTTC. This chain links TRBV19 with TRBJ2-7; D not resolved. Germline assignment: CDR1 LNHDA and CDR2 SQIVND (reference sequence). CDR3 size: 15 residues. V lost 1 base and J lost 2, with 12 bases in between.